Listed below are T cell receptor beta chains from one sample, sequenced in a study of shared clonotypes between healthy human individuals. Data came from immunoSEQ multiplex PCR; TCRdb stores just in-frame clones and leaves some out. The top ten hold less than 0.25% of the sample, which has about 800,000 clones, roughly 96% seen once. The sequencing sample was made of naive CD8+ T cells sorted from blood. These receptors were obtained from a man aged 25 to 45 in good health. Each CDR3 is given with its conserved first and last residue. The order of the fields is J gene, V gene, D gene, clone size, CDR3 DNA, CDR3 protein. A D gene is named only where the DNA matches it firmly. Only some rows state a clone size, as once, few, many or a class for expanded clones.

>TRBJ2-7|TRBV27|TRBD2|NA
TGTGCCAGCAGTTTTAGCGGGAGGGACTACGAGCAGTACTTC
CASSFSGRDYEQYF
>TRBJ2-3|TRBV9|TRBD2|NA
TGTGCCAGCAGCCCCCCGACTAGCGGGGATGGGAATACGCAGTATTTT
CASSPPTSGDGNTQYF
>TRBJ2-1|TRBV29-1|NA|NA
TGCAGCGTTGAAGAGGGGGCTAGCGGATACAATGAGCAGTTCTTC
CSVEEGASGYNEQFF
>TRBJ1-1|TRBV5-4|NA|NA
TGTGCCAGCAGCTTGTCTGGGCGGGTGGGTACTGAAGCTTTCTTT
CASSLSGRVGTEAFF
>TRBJ2-2|TRBV9|NA|NA
TGTGCCAGCAGCGTCTCGCGCCAGGGCGCCGGGGAGCTGTTTTTT
CASSVSRQGAGELFF
>TRBJ2-1|TRBV6-1|NA|NA
TGTGCCAGCAGTGATGGAGGAATGAGCTCCTACAATGAGCAGTTCTTC
CASSDGGMSSYNEQFF
>TRBJ2-7|TRBV29-1|NA|NA
TGCAGCGTTGAGGTGAGGGGGAAGTACGAGCAGTACTTC
CSVEVRGKYEQYF
>TRBJ2-6|TRBV5-1|NA|NA
TGCGCCAGCAGCGTTCAGGTCGTAGTCGGGGCCAACGTCCTGACTTTC
CASSVQVVVGANVLTF
>TRBJ2-2|TRBV19|TRBD1|NA
TGTGCCAGTAGTCGGGACCGGGACAGGGGGTACACCGGGGAGCTGTTTTTT
CASSRDRDRGYTGELFF
>TRBJ1-1|TRBV5-4|TRBD1|NA
TGTGCCAGCAGCTTTCGACAGGGGGCTGAAGCTTTCTTT
CASSFRQGAEAFF
>TRBJ1-5|TRBV10-3|NA|NA
TGTGCCATCAGTGAAACAGCCCTAAATCAGCCCCAGCATTTT
CAISETALNQPQHF
>TRBJ2-7|TRBV4-1|NA|NA
TGCGCCAGCAGCCCTAGGCGGGGAAGCTCCTACGAGCAGTACTTC
CASSPRRGSSYEQYF
>TRBJ2-1|TRBV5-1|NA|NA
TGCGCCAGCAGCTTCACCGGTGGGAATGAGCAGTTCTTC
CASSFTGGNEQFF
>TRBJ1-5|TRBV7-9|NA|NA
TGTGCCAGCACAGGCCGGGGGGCAGGTCAGCCCCAGCATTTT
CASTGRGAGQPQHF
>TRBJ2-4|TRBV27|NA|NA
TGTGCCAGCAGTGTTCAGGGTCGCGAGAACATTCAGTACTTC
CASSVQGRENIQYF
>TRBJ2-7|TRBV7-8|TRBD2|NA
TGTGCCAGCAGCTTAGCGGCTAGCGGGAGCTCCTACGAGCAGTACTTC
CASSLAASGSSYEQYF
>TRBJ2-7|TRBV7-9|TRBD1|NA
TGTGCCAGCAGCTCCCCGGACAGGCCGTCCTACGAGCAGTACTTC
CASSSPDRPSYEQYF
>TRBJ2-2|TRBV2|NA|once
TGTGCCAGCAGCGACGGAGCATCCGGGGAGCTGTTTTTT
CASSDGASGELFF
>TRBJ2-7|TRBV7-9|NA|NA
TGTGCCAGCAGCCTAAGCTCCTACGAGCAGTACTTC
CASSLSSYEQYF
>TRBJ1-5|TRBV28|NA|NA
TGTGCCAGCAGTCCCCTAGGGGGGGAAAATCAGCCCCAGCATTTT
CASSPLGGENQPQHF
>TRBJ1-5|TRBV4-3|NA|NA
TGCGCCAGCAGCCAAGAAAGGGGCGCGGGTCAGCCCCAGCATTTT
CASSQERGAGQPQHF
>TRBJ2-5|TRBV9|TRBD2|NA
TGTGCCAGCAGCGTAGGGGGGCTAGCGGGAGGGACCCAGTACTTC
CASSVGGLAGGTQYF
>TRBJ1-2|TRBV10-2|NA|NA
TGCGCCAGCAGTGAGTCCTTCAAATATGGCTACACCTTC
CASSESFKYGYTF
>TRBJ2-7|TRBV11-2|TRBD1|NA
TGTGCCAGCAGCTTAGCTGCAGGGGGTATTTACGAGCAGTACTTC
CASSLAAGGIYEQYF
>TRBJ2-7|TRBV7-9|NA|NA
TGTGCCAGCAGCTTAGAAAGTGCAGGGGCCGAGCAGTACTTC
CASSLESAGAEQYF
>TRBJ2-7|TRBV6-6|TRBD1|NA
TGTGCCAGCAGCCCCGGGACAGACTACGAGCAGTACTTC
CASSPGTDYEQYF
>TRBJ2-7|TRBV4-1|NA|once
TGCGCCAGCAGCCAGCACGTAGAGTCCTACGAGCAGTACTTC
CASSQHVESYEQYF
>TRBJ2-7|TRBV6-1|TRBD2|NA
TGTGCCAGCAGTGATTTCCGGGGACTACCTTCTTACGAGCAGTACTTC
CASSDFRGLPSYEQYF
>TRBJ1-2|TRBV7-9|NA|once
TGTGCCAGCAGCTACCTAATGGGGGGCTACACCTTC
CASSYLMGGYTF
>TRBJ2-5|TRBV29-1|NA|NA
TGCAGCGTTGTGGGATCGGGAGAGACCCAGTACTTC
CSVVGSGETQYF
>TRBJ1-1|TRBV14|TRBD1|NA
TGTGCCAGCAGCCAAGTTCACGAGACAGGGCCGGGTTATGGCACTGAAGCTTTCTTT
CASSQVHETGPGYGTEAFF
>TRBJ1-4|TRBV29-1|NA|NA
TGCAGCGTTGTGGGGCTTACACTCCGCGGGGAAAAACTGTTTTTT
CSVVGLTLRGEKLFF
>TRBJ2-5|TRBV5-6|NA|NA
TGTGCCAGGAAATCTAATGGAGAGACCCAGTACTTC
CARKSNGETQYF
>TRBJ2-3|TRBV7-9|NA|NA
TGTGCCAGCAGCTTACAAGGGCGCACAGATACGCAGTATTTT
CASSLQGRTDTQYF
>TRBJ2-1|TRBV28|TRBD2|NA
TGTGCCAGCAGAATCCCGGGACTAGCGGCCAATGAGCAGTTCTTC
CASRIPGLAANEQFF
>TRBJ2-7|TRBV2|NA|NA
TGTGCCAGCCCAGCTAGCGTAGATCACCACGAGCAGTACTTC
CASPASVDHHEQYF
>TRBJ2-7|TRBV9|TRBD2|NA
TGTGCCAGCAGCGTAATTTTTCGGGGGGACTTAACCTACGAGCAGTACTTC
CASSVIFRGDLTYEQYF
>TRBJ2-7|TRBV9|NA|NA
TGTGCCAGCAGCGAGGAGACAGGCCCTATAGACGAGCAGTACTTC
CASSEETGPIDEQYF
>TRBJ1-2|TRBV7-9|NA|NA
TGTGCCAGCAGCTTAGCGGGTGGACCGGATGGCTACACCTTC
CASSLAGGPDGYTF
>TRBJ2-7|TRBV2|NA|NA
TGTGCCAGGAAGGGAGTTAGCTCCTACGAGCAGTACTTC
CARKGVSSYEQYF
>TRBJ2-7|TRBV27|TRBD1|NA
TGTGCCAGCAGTTCCGCCGGGACAGGGATTCGGATCTACGAGCAGTACTTC
CASSSAGTGIRIYEQYF